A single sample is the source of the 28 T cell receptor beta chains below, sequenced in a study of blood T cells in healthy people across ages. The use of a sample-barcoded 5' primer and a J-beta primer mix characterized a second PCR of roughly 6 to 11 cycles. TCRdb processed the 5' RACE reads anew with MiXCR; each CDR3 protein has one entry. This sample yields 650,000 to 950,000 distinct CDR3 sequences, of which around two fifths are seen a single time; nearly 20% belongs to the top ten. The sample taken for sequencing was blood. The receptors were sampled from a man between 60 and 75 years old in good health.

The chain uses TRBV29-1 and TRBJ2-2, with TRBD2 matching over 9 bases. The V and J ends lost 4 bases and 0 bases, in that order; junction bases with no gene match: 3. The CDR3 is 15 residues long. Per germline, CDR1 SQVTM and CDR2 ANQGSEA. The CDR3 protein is CSVGLAATNTGELFF. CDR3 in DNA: TGCAGCGTTGGACTAGCGGCAACGAACACCGGGGAGCTGTTTTTT.

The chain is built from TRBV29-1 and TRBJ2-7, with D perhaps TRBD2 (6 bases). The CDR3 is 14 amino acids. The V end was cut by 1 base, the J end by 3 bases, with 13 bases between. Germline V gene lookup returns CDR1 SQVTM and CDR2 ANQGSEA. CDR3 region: CSVEGTYGGYEQYF. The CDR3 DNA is TGCAGCGTTGAAGGAACGTACGGGGGCTACGAGCAGTACTTC.

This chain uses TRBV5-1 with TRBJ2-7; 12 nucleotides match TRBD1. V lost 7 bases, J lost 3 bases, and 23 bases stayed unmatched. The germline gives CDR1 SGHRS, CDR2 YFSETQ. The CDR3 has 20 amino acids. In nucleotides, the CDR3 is TGCGCCAGCTTTTGGACCCCGGGACAGGGGGCTTCAACCCCCTACTACGAGCAGTACTTC. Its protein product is CASFWTPGQGASTPYYEQYF.

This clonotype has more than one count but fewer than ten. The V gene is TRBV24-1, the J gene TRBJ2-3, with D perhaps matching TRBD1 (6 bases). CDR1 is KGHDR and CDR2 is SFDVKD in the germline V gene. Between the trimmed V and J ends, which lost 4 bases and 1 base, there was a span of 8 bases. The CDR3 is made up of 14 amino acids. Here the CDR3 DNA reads TGTGCCACCAGTGAGGGGGCTGGCACAGATACGCAGTATTTT. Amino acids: CATSEGAGTDTQYF.

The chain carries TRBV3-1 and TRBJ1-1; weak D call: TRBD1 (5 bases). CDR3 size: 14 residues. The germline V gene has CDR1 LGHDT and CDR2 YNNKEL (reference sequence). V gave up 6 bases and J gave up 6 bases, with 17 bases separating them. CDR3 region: CASSMGGVGAEAFF. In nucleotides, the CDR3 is TGTGCCAGCAGTATGGGGGGGGTTGGGGCTGAAGCTTTCTTT. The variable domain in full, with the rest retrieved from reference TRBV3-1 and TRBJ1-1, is DTAVSQTPKYLVTQMGNDKSIKCEQNLGHDTMYWYKQDSKKFLKIMFSYNNKELIINETVPNRFSPKSPDKAHLNLHINSLELGDSAVYFCASSMGGVGAEAFFGQGTRLTVV.

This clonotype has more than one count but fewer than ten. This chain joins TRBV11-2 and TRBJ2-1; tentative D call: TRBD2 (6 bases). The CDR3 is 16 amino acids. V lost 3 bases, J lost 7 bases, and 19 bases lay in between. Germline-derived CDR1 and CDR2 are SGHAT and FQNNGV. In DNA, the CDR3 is TGTGCCAGCAGCTTCACGTTGGGACTCCTACAGAATGAGCAGTTCTTC. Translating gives CASSFTLGLLQNEQFF.

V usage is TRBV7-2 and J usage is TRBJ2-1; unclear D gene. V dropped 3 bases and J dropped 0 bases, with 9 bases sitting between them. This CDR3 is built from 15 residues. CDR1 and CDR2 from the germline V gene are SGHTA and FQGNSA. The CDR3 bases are TGTGCCAGCAGCTTGAATTGGGGCTCCTACAATGAGCAGTTCTTC. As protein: CASSLNWGSYNEQFF.

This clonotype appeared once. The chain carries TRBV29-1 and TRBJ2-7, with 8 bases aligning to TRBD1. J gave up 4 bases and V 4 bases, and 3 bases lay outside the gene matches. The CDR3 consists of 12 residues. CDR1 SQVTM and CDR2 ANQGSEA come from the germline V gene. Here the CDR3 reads CSVGNRGYEQYF. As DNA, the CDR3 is TGCAGCGTTGGGAACAGGGGGTACGAGCAGTACTTC.

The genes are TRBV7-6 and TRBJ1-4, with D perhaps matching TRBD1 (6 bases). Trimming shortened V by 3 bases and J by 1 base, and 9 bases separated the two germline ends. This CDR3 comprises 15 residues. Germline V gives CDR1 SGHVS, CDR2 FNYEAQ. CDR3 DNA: TGTGCCAGCAGCTTTGGCAGGGGAACTAATGAAAAACTGTTTTTT. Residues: CASSFGRGTNEKLFF.

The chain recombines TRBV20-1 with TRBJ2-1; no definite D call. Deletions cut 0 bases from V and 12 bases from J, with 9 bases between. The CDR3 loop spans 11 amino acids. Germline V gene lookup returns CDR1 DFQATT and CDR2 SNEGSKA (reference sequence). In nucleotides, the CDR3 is TGCAGTGCTAGAGATGGCCGCGGGCAGTTCTTC. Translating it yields CSARDGRGQFF.

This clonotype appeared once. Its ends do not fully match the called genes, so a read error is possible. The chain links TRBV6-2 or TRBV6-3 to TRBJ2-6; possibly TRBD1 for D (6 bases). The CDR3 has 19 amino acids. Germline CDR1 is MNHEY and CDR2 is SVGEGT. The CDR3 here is CASSPRAGTHHSGANVPTF. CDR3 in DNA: TGTGCCAGCAGCCCCCGGGCCGGGACACATCACTCTGGGGCCAACGTCCCGACTTTC.

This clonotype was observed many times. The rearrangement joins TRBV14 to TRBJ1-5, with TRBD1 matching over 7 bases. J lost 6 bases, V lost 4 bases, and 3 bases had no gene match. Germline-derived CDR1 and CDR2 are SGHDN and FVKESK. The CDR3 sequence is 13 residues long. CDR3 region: CASSLTGSQPQHF. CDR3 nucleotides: TGTGCCAGCAGCCTGACAGGGAGTCAGCCCCAGCATTTT.

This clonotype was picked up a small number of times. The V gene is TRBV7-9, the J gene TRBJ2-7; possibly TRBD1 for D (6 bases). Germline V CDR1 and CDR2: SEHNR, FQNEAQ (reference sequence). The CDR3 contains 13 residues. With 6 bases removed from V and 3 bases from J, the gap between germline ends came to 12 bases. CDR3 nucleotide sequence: TGTGCCAGCAGACGGGACACCTTCTACGAGCAGTACTTC. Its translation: CASRRDTFYEQYF.

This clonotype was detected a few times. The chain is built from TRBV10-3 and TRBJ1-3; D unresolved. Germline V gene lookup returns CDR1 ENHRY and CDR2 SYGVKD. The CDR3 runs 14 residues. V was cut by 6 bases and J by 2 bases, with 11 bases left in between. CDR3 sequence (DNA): TGTGCCATCAGCGGATCGAATACTGGAAACACCATATATTTT. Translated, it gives CAISGSNTGNTIYF.

The CDR3 sequence: CASSALGGANVLTF. DNA of the CDR3: TGTGCCAGCAGCGCCCTGGGTGGGGCCAACGTCCTGACTTTC. The rearrangement links TRBV14 to TRBJ2-6; D gene uncertain. CDR1 SGHDN and CDR2 FVKESK come from the germline V gene. With 5 bases removed from V and 3 bases from J, the gap between germline ends came to 8 bases. The CDR3 length is 14 residues.

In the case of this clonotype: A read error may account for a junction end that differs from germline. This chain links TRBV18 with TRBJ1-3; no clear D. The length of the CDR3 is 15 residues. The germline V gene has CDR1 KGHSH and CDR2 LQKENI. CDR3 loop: CAGSPVSNSGNTIYF. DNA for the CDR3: TGTGCCGGCTCACCAGTCAGTAACTCTGGAAACACCATATATTTT. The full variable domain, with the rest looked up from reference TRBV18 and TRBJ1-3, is NAGVMQNPRHLVRRRGQEARLRCSPMKGHSHVYWYRQLPEEGLKFMVYLQKENIIDESGMPKERFSAEFPKEGPSILRIQQVVRGDSAAYFCAGSPVSNSGNTIYFGEGSWLTVV.

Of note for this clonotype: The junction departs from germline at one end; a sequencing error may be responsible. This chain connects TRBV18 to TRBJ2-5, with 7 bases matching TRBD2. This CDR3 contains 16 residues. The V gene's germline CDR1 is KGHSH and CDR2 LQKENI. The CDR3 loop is CARSPISGTKQETQYF. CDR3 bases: TGTGCCCGCTCACCTATCTCGGGGACTAAACAAGAGACCCAGTACTTC.

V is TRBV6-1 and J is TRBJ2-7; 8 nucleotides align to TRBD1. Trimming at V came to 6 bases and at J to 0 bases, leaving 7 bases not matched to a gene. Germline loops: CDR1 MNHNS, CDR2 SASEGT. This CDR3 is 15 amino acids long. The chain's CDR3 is CASRDRDRSSYEQYF. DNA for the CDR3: TGTGCCAGCAGGGACCGGGACAGGAGCTCCTACGAGCAGTACTTC.

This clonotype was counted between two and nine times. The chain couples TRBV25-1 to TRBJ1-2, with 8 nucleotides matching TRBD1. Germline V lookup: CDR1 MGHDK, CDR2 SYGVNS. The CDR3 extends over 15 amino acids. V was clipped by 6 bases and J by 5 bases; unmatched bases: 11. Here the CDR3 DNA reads TGTGCCAGCAGCGGGACAGGAATATGGGTTTATGGCTACACCTTC. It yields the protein CASSGTGIWVYGYTF.

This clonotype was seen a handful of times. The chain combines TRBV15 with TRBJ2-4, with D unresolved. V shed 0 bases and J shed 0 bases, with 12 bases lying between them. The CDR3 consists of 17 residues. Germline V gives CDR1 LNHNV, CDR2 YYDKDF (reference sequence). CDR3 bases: TGTGCCACCAGCAGAGATGTGTCCTACCTAGCCAAAAACATTCAGTACTTC. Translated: CATSRDVSYLAKNIQYF.

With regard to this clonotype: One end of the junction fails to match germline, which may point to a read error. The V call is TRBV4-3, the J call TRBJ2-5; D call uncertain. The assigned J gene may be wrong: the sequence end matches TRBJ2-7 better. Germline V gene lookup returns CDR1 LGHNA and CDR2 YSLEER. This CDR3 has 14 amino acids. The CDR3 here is CASRQDYTSYEQYF. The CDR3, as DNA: TGCGCCAGCCGCCAAGATTATACGTCCTACGAGCAGTACTTC.

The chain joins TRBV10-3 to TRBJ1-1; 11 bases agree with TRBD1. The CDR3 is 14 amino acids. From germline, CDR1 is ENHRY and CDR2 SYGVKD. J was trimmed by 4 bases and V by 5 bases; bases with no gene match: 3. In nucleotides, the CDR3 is TGTGCCATCAGTTTGGGACAGGGGGTCACTGAAGCTTTCTTT. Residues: CAISLGQGVTEAFF.

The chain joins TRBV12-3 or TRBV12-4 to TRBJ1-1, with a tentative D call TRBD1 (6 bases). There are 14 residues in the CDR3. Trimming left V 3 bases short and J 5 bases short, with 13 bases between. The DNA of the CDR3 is TGTGCCAGCAGTTTGTCACAGGGCTCGACTGAAGCTTTCTTT. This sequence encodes CASSLSQGSTEAFF.

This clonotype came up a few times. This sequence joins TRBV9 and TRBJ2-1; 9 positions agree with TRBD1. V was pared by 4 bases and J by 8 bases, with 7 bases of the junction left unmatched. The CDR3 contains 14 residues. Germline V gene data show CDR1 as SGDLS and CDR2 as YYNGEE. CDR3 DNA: TGTGCCAGCAGCCCAACGGACAGGGGCCATGAGCAGTTCTTC. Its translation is CASSPTDRGHEQFF.

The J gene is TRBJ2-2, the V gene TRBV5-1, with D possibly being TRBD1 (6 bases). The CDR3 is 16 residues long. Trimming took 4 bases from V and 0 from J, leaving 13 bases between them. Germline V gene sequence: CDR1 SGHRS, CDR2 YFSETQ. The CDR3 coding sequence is TGCGCCAGCAGCCAGGGGACGGCTGCGAACACCGGGGAGCTGTTTTTT. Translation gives CASSQGTAANTGELFF. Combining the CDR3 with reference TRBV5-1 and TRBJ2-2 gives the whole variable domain KAGVTQTPRYLIKTRGQQVTLSCSPISGHRSVSWYQQTPGQGLQFLFEYFSETQRNKGNFPGRFSGRQFSNSRSEMNVSTLELGDSALYLCASSQGTAANTGELFFGEGSRLTVL.

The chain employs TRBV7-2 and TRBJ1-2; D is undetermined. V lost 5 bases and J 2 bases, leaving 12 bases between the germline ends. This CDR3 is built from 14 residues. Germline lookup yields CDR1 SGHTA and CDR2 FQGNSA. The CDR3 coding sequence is TGTGCCAGCAGCCAAACCGAGAGAAACTATGGCTACACCTTC. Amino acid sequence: CASSQTERNYGYTF.

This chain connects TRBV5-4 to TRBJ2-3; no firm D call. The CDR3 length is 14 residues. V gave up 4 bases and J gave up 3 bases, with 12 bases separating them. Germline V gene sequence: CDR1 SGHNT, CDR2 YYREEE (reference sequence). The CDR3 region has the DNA TGTGCCAGCAGCCCGAACCTTAGGACAGATACGCAGTATTTT. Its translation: CASSPNLRTDTQYF.

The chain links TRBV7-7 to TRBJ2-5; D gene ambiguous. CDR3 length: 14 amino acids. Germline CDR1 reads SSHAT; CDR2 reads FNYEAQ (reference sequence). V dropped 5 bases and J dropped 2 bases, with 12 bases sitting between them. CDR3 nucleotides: TGTGCCAGCAGCCACAGCAGTCGACAAGAGACCCAGTACTTC. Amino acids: CASSHSSRQETQYF.